Presented here are 7 T cell receptor beta chains from one specimen sequenced in a study of cytomegalovirus exposure and HLA in healthy donors. Primers included in the PCR were 60 Vbeta and 13 Jbeta primers. Some clones are missing from TCRdb's copy, which holds only in-frame ones; the method was immunoSEQ multiplex PCR. This table has roughly 120,000 clones, around four fifths appearing once. The sample comprised PBMCs. These receptors were collected from a male donor in good health and CMV-seropositive.

The gene calls are TRBV27 and TRBJ2-7, with 9 bases matching TRBD1. CDR3 length: 15 residues. Germline CDR1 is MNHEY and CDR2 is SMNVEV (reference sequence). The V gene end was trimmed by 3 bases and the J gene end by 6 bases; junction bases not matched to a gene: 9. The DNA for the CDR3 is TGTGCCAGCAGTTTCTCTTCCACAGGGGGCAGCGAGCAGTACTTC. Translation: CASSFSSTGGSEQYF.

This chain connects TRBV5-1 to TRBJ2-3; 12 bases fit TRBD1. The V gene end was trimmed by 5 bases and the J gene end by 6 bases; junction bases not matched to a gene: 10. The CDR3 spans 16 residues. The germline CDR1 and CDR2 sequences are SGHRS and YFSETQ. The CDR3 sequence: CASRDSGTGGVDTQYF. The CDR3 region has the DNA TGCGCCAGCAGGGACTCCGGGACAGGGGGCGTTGATACGCAGTATTTT.

This chain connects TRBV19 to TRBJ2-7; no clear D gene. Deletions cut 4 bases from V and 1 base from J, with 17 bases between. Germline CDR1 and CDR2: LNHDA and SQIVND (reference sequence). This CDR3 has 16 amino acids. CDR3 sequence reads: CASSSFGHDFSYEQYF. CDR3 sequence (DNA): TGTGCCAGTAGTAGTTTCGGCCATGACTTTTCCTACGAGCAGTACTTC.

In its sample, this clone was seen once. This chain links TRBV2 with TRBJ2-7, with 10 bases fitting TRBD2. The CDR3 is made up of 20 amino acids. The junction had 22 bases not matched to a gene; V was cut back by 5 bases and J by 3 bases. Germline V gene data show CDR1 as SNHLY and CDR2 as FYNNEI. The DNA for the CDR3 is TGTGCCAGCAGTCTACGTTTGGGGCTAGCGGGAGTAGCGGGGAACTACGAGCAGTACTTC. This gives the protein CASSLRLGLAGVAGNYEQYF.

The chain employs TRBV18 and TRBJ2-1; 9 bases match TRBD2. Germline V gene lookup returns CDR1 KGHSH and CDR2 LQKENI. This CDR3 has 17 amino acids. V shed 0 bases and J 0 bases; nucleotides not matched to a gene: 3. This CDR3 reads CASSPPGGRASYNEQFF. Here the CDR3 DNA reads TGTGCCAGCTCACCACCAGGCGGGAGGGCCTCCTACAATGAGCAGTTCTTC.

The table lists this clone with a few counts. The rearrangement joins TRBV28 to TRBJ2-6; D might be TRBD1 (5 bases). The V end lost 5 bases, the J end lost 4 bases, and 9 bases lay between the germline ends. The CDR3 has 14 amino acids. Germline V CDR1 and CDR2: MDHEN, SYDVKM. The CDR3 reads CASSPWGGANVLTF. The DNA of the CDR3 is TGTGCCAGCAGTCCCTGGGGCGGGGCCAACGTCCTGACTTTC.

The V and J genes are TRBV9 and TRBJ2-6; 12 positions agree with TRBD1. The CDR3 length is 18 residues. After removal of 4 bases from V and 4 bases from J, the junction contained 9 bases not matched to a gene. Germline V gene sequence: CDR1 SGDLS, CDR2 YYNGEE. The CDR3 protein is CASSSRDRGPFGANVLTF. The CDR3 nucleotides are TGTGCCAGCAGCTCCCGGGACAGGGGGCCGTTCGGGGCCAACGTCCTGACTTTC. Using reference TRBV9 and TRBJ2-6 for the parts outside the CDR3, the full variable domain is DSGVTQTPKHLITATGQRVTLRCSPRSGDLSVYWYQQSLDQGLQFLIQYYNGEERAKGNILERFSAQQFPDLHSELNLSSLELGDSALYFCASSSRDRGPFGANVLTFGAGSRLTVL.